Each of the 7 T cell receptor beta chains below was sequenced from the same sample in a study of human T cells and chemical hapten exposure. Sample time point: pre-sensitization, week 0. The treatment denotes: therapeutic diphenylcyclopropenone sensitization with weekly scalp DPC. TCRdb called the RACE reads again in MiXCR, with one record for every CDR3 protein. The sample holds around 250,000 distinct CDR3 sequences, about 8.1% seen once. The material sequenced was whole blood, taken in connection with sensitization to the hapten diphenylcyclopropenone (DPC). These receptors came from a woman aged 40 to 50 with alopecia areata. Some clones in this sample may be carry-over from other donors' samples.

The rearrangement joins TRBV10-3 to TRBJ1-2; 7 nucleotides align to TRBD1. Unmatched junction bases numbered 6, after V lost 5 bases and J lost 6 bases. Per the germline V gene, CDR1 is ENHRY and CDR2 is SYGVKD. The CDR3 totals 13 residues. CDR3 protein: CAISKQGSDGYTF. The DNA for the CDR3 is TGTGCCATCAGTAAACAGGGGAGCGATGGCTACACCTTC.

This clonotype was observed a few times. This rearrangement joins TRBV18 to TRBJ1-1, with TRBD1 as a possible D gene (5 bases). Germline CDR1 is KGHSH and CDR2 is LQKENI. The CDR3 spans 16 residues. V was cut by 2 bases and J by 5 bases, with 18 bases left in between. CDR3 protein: CASSPSVLGKGTEAFF. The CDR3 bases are TGTGCCAGCTCACCAAGCGTGTTGGGTAAGGGGACTGAAGCTTTCTTT.

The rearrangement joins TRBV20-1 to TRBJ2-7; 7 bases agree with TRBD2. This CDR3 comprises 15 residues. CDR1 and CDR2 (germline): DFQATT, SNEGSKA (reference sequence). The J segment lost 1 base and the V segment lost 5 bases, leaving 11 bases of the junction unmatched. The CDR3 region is CSARRGTLPSYEQYF. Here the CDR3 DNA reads TGCAGTGCTCGGCGGGGGACTCTCCCGTCCTACGAGCAGTACTTC.

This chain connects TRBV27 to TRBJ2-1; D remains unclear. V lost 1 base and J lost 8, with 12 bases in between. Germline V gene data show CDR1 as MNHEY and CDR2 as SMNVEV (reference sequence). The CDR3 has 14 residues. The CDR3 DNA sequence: TGTGCCAGCAGTTTATACAGCCGTACATATGAGCAGTTCTTC. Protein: CASSLYSRTYEQFF.

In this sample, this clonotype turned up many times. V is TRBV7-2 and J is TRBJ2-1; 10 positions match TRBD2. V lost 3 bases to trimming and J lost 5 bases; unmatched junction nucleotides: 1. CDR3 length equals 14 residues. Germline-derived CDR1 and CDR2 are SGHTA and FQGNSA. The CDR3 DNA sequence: TGTGCCAGCAGCTTGCTAGCGGGAGACAATGAGCAGTTCTTC. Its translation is CASSLLAGDNEQFF.

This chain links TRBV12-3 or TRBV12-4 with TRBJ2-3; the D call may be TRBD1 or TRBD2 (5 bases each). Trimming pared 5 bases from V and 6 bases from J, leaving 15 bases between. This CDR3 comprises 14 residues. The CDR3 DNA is TGTGCCAGCAGTCCGTCCGGGACGACGGATACGCAGTATTTT. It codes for CASSPSGTTDTQYF.

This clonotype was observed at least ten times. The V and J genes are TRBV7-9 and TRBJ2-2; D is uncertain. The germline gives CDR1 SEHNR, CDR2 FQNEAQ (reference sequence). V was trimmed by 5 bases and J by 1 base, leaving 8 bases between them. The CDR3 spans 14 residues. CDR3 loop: CASSTFGNTGELFF. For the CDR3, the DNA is TGTGCCAGCAGCACTTTTGGGAACACCGGGGAGCTGTTTTTT.